Reported below is one TCR beta chain. This clone is a singleton in its sample. Its recognized antigen is unknown. No qualities accompany the bases; no much larger clone lies one base away. The data originate from a study of OX40 agonist ivuxolimab in advanced cancers. For the study in its entirety: Ivuxolimab was a fully human IgG2 agonistic monoclonal antibody targeting the costimulatory receptor OX40 (CD134). Intravenous ivuxolimab was administered to patients every 2 weeks at six dose levels: 0.01, 0.1, 0.3, 1.5, 3 and 10 mg/kg. Of the 50 or so patients in dose escalation, some 20 had hepatocellular carcinoma, some 15 had melanoma, 9 had renal cell carcinoma and 9 had head and neck cancer. The dose-escalation cohort was over 70% male with a mean age of approximately 60 years, ranging from roughly 20 to 80. Patients were allowed to have had prior anti-PD-1, anti-PD-L1 or anti-CTLA-4 therapy, and more than 35% of the dose-escalation patients had been treated with checkpoint inhibitors. Partial responses were achieved by three dose-escalation patients, of whom one had hepatocellular carcinoma and two had cutaneous melanoma. Peripheral TCRbeta sequencing aimed to test whether ivuxolimab altered TCR sequence diversity and caused clonal T-cell expansion. The paper reports the monotherapy dose-escalation portion (N of about 47 patients) of the phase I ivuxolimab trial. The paper's findings and limits, for the study overall: Partial responders in the 0.1-3.0 mg/kg groups had among the lowest normalized peripheral clonal expansion, especially among CD8+ T cells. Clonal expansion of both CD4+ and CD8+ blood T cells was observed from baseline to week 6 at doses 0.1 to 3.0 mg/kg. After ivuxolimab, expanded clones were on average more numerous among CD8+ T cells than among CD4+ T cells. The antigen specificity of the clonally expanded peripheral T cells was not determined. Low levels of normalized T-cell clonal expansion were also seen in some patients who did not respond.

For sequencing of the TCRbeta CDR3 region, genomic DNA was extracted from the sorted cells. The immunoSEQ Assay was used for sequencing of TCRbeta CDR3 regions. The table comes from immuneACCESS by way of TCRdb, which keeps in-frame sequences with V and J called. Part of the clones is missing from these tables; in studies checked, under half for an unresolved V gene and the rest for unknown reasons. This sample holds about 110,000 clones; less than 95% were observed only once. Under 0.85% of the sample is in the top ten clones. Patients with autoimmune disease history or receiving systemic immunosuppression were excluded from the trial. Peripheral blood for TCR sequencing was collected from all dose cohorts at baseline, on cycle 4 day 1, and on cycle 7 day 1. Samples came from an open-label, multicenter, first-in-human phase I dose-escalation trial of ivuxolimab. The trial enrolled adults with locally advanced or metastatic head and neck squamous cell, hepatocellular, melanoma or renal cell carcinoma. CD4+ and CD8+ T cells were sorted separately from peripheral blood before TCR sequencing.

The germline V and J ends show losses of 6 bases and 8 bases respectively, and no gene match explains 10 bases of the junction. CDR1 and CDR2 are drawn from the germline V gene: ENHRY, SYGVKD. From cysteine to phenylalanine, the CDR3 is 14 amino acids long. Just CDR3 DNA is preserved here, 42 bases in frame from base 1. The source of this sequence is an adult with an advanced solid tumor such as melanoma, head and neck, liver or kidney cancer. Sample: CD4+ or CD8+ T cells sorted from blood, taken in a trial of the OX40 agonist ivuxolimab. Recombination joined TRBV10-3 with TRBJ1-1, with TRBD1 matching 9 junction bases. Here the CDR3 is given as CAIRSQGAREEAFF. The bases read TGTGCCATCAGGTCACAGGGGGCCCGGGAAGAAGCTTTCTTT.